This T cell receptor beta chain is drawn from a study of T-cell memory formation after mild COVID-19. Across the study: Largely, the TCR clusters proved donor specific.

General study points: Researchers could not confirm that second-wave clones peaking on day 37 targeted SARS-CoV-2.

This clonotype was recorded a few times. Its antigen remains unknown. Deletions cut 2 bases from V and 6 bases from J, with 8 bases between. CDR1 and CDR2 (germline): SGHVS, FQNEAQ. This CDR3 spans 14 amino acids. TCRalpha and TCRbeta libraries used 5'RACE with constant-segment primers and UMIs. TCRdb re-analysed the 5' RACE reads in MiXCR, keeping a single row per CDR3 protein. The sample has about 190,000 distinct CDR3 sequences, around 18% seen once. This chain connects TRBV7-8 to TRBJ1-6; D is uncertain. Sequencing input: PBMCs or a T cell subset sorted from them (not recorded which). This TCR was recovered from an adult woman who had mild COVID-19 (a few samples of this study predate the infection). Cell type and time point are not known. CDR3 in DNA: TGTGCCAGCAGCTTACAGACACTTAATTCACCCCTCCACTTT. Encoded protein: CASSLQTLNSPLHF.